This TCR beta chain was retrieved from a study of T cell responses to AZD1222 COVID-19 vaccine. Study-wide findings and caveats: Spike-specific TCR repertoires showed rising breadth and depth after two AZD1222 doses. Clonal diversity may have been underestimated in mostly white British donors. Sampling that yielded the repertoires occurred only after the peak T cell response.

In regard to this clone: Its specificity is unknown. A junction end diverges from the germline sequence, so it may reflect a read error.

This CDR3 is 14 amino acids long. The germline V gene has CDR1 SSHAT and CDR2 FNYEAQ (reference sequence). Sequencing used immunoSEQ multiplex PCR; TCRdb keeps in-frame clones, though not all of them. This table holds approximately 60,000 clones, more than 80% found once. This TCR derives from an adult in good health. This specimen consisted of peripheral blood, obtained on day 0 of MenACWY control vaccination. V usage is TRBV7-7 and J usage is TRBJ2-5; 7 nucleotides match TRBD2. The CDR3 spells CASSRSGPQETQYF. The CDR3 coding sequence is TGTGCTAGCAGCCGTAGCGGGCCCCAAGAGACCCAGTACTTC.